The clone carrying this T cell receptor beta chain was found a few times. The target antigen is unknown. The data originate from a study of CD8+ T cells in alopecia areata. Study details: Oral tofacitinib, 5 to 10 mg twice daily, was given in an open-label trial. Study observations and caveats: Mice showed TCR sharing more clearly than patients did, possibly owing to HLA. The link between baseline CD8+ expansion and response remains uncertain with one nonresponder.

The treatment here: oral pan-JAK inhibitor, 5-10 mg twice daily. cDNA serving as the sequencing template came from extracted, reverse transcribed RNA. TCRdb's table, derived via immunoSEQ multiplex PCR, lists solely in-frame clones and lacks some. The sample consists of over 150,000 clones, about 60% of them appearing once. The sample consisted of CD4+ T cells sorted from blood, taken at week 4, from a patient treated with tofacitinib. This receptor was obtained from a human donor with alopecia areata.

This chain's CDR3 is CASSFASGSTDTQYF. CDR3 in DNA: TGCGCCAGCAGCTTCGCTAGCGGGAGCACAGATACGCAGTATTTT. The V gene is TRBV5-1, the J gene TRBJ2-3, with TRBD2 matching over 8 bases. After removal of 2 bases from V and 0 bases from J, the junction contained 2 bases not matched to a gene. Germline V CDR1 and CDR2: SGHRS, YFSETQ. The CDR3 has 15 amino acids.